The entry below describes one TCR beta chain. The sample is drawn from a study of blood T cell repertoires in COVID-19. Study overall: From T cells, B-cell-depleted T cells, or PBMCs came the material, which was cDNA or gDNA.

The V gene's germline CDR1 is MNHEY and CDR2 SMNVEV (reference sequence). CDR3 size: 15 residues. V gave up 5 bases and J gave up 8 bases, with 19 bases separating them. Produced via immunoSEQ multiplex PCR; TCRdb's table is partial and in-frame only. This table holds fewer than 150,000 clones, approximately 88% found once. The sample was peripheral blood. This sequence joins TRBV27 and TRBJ2-1, with D maybe TRBD1 (6 bases). This TCR was recovered from a woman in her forties with acute or convalescent COVID-19. The DNA of the CDR3 is TGTGCCAGCAGTCCGCGACAGGTCGGGGCCCATGAGCAGTTCTTC. Translating it yields CASSPRQVGAHEQFF.